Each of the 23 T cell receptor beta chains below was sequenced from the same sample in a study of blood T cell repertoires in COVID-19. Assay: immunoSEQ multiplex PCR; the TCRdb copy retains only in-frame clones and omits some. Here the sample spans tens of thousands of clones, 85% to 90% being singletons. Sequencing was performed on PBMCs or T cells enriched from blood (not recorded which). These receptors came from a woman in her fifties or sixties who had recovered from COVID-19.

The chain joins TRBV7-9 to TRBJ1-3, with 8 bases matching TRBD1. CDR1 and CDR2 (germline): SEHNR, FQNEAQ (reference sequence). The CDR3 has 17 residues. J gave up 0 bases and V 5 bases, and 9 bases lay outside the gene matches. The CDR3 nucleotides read TGTGCCAGCAGCCCCCGGACAGGGAGGAACTCTGGAAACACCATATATTTT. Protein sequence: CASSPRTGRNSGNTIYF. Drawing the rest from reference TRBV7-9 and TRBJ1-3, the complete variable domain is DTGVSQNPRHKITKRGQNVTFRCDPISEHNRLYWYRQTLGQGPEFLTYFQNEAQLEKSRLLSDRFSAERPKGSFSTLEIQRTEQGDSAMYLCASSPRTGRNSGNTIYFGEGSWLTVV.

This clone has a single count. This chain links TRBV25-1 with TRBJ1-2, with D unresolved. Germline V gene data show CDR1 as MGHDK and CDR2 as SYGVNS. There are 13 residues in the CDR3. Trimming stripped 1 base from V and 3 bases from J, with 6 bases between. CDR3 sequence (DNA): TGTGCCAGCAGTGAATGGAGGGACTATGGCTACACCTTC. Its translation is CASSEWRDYGYTF.

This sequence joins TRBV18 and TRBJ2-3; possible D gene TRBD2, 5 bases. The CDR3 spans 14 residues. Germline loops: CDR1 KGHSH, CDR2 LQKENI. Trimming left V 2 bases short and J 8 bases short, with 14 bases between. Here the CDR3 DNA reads TGTGCCAGCTCACCAGGAGAGGGTCAGCGTACGCAGTATTTT. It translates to CASSPGEGQRTQYF.

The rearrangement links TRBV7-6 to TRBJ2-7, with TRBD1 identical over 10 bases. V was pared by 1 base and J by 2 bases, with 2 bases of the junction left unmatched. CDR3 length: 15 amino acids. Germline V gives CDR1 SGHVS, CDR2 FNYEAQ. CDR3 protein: CASSLGGQGTYEQYF. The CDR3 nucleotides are TGTGCCAGCAGCTTAGGGGGACAGGGGACCTACGAGCAGTACTTC.

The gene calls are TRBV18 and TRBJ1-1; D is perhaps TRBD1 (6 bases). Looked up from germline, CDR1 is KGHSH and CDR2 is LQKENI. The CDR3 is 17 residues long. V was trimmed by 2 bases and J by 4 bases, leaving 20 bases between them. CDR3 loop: CASSPSSGRGGGTEAFF. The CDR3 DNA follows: TGTGCCAGCTCACCATCTTCGGGGAGGGGGGGAGGCACTGAAGCTTTCTTT.

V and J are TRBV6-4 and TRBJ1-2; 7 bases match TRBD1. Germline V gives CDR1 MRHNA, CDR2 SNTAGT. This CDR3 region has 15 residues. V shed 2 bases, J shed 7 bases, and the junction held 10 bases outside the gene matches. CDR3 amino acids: CASSDLKTGTVGYTF. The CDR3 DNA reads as TGTGCCAGCAGTGACCTAAAGACAGGGACGGTTGGCTACACCTTC.

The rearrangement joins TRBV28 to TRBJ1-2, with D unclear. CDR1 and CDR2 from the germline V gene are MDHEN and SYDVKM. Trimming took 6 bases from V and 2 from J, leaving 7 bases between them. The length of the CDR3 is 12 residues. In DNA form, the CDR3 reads TGTGCCAGCAGAGACGGGAACTATGGCTACACCTTC. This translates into CASRDGNYGYTF.

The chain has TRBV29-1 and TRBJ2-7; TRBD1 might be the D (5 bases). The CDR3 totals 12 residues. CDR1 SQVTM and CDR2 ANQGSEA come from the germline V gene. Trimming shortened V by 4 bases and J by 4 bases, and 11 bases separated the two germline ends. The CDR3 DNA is TGCAGCGTTGTATCAGGGTCGTACGAGCAGTACTTC. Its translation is CSVVSGSYEQYF.

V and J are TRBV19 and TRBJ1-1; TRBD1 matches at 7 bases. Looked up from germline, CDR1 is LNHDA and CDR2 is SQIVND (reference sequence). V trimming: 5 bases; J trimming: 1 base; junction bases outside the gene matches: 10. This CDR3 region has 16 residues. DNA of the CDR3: TGTGCCAGTAGTCACCGGACAGGACGGGGGAACACTGAAGCTTTCTTT. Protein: CASSHRTGRGNTEAFF.

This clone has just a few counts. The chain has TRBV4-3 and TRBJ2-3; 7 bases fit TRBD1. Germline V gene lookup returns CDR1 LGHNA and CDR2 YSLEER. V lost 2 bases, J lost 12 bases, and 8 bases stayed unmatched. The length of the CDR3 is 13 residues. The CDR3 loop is CASSQTRTGSQYF. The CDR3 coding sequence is TGCGCCAGCAGCCAAACTCGGACAGGTTCTCAGTATTTT.

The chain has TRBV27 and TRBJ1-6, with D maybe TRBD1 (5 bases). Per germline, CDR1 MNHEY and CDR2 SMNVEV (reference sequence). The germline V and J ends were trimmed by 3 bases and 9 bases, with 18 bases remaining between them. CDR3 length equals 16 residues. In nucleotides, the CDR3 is TGTGCCAGCAGTTTTCGAGCTCCGGGGGGGAGTTCACCCCTCCACTTT. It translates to CASSFRAPGGSSPLHF.

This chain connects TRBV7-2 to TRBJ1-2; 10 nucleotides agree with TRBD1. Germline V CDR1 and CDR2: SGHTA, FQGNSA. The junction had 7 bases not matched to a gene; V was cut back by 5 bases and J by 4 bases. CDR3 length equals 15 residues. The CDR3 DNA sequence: TGTGCCAGCAGCCCCCAGACAGGGGGCGGCTATGGCTACACCTTC. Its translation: CASSPQTGGGYGYTF.

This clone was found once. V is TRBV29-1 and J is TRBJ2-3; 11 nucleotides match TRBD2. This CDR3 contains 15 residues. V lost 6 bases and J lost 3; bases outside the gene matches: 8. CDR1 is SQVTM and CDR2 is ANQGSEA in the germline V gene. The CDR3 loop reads CSVPKTSGATDTQYF. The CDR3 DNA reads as TGCAGCGTGCCCAAGACTAGCGGGGCAACAGATACGCAGTATTTT.

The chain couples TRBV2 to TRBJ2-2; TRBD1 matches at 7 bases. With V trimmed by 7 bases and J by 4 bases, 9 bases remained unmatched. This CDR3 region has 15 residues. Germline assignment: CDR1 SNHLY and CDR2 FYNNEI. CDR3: CASNRQGLGTGELFF. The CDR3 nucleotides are TGTGCCAGCAACCGACAGGGCCTTGGCACCGGGGAGCTGTTTTTT.

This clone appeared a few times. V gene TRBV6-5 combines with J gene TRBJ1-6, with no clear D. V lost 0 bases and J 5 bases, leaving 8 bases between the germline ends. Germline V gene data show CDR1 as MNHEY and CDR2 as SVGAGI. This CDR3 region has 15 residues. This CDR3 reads CASSYSAAHNSPLHF. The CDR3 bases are TGTGCCAGCAGTTACTCGGCGGCACATAATTCACCCCTCCACTTT.

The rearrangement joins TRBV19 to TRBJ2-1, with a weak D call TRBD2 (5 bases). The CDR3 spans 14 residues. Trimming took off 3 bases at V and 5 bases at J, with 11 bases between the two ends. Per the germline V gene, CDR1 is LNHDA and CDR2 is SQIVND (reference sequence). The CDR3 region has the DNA TGTGCCAGTAGTATGGACTCCGGCGACAATGAGCAGTTCTTC. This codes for CASSMDSGDNEQFF.

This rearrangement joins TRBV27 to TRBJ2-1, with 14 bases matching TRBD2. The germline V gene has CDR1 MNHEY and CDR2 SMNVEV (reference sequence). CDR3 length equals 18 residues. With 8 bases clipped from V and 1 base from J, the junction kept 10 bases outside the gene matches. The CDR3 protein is CASRSGTSGSGSYNEQFF. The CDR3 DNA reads TGTGCCAGCCGTAGCGGGACTAGCGGGAGCGGGTCCTACAATGAGCAGTTCTTC.

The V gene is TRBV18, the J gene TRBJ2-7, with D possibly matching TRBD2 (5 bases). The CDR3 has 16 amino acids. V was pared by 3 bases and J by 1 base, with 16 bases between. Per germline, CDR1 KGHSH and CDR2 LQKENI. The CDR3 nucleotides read TGTGCCAGCTCACCGTCTGGAAGCGGCCCGTCCTACGAGCAGTACTTC. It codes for CASSPSGSGPSYEQYF.

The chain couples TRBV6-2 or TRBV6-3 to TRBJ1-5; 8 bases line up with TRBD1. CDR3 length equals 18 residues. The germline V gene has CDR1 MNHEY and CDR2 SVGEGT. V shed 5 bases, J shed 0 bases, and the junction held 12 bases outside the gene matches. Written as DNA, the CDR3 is TGTGCCAGCAGTCAAGCCGGGACAGGCTTTGGTAGCAATCAGCCCCAGCATTTT. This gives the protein CASSQAGTGFGSNQPQHF.

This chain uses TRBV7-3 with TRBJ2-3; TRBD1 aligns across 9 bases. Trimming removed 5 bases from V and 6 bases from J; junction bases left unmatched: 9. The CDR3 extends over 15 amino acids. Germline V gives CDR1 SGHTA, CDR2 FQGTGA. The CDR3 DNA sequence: TGTGCCAGCAGCGATAAGACAGGGGGGGTGGATACGCAGTATTTT. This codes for CASSDKTGGVDTQYF. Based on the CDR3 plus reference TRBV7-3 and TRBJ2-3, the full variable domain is GAGVSQTPSNKVTEKGKYVELRCDPISGHTALYWYRQSLGQGPEFLIYFQGTGAADDSGLPNDRFFAVRPEGSVSTLKIQRTERGDSAVYLCASSDKTGGVDTQYFGPGTRLTVL.

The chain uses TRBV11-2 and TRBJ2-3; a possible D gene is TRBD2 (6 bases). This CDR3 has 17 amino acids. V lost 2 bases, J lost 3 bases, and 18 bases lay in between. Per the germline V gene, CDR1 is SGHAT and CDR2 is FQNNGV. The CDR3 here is CASSLSVRFGGTDTQYF. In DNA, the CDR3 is TGTGCCAGCAGCTTATCGGTCAGATTTGGGGGGACAGATACGCAGTATTTT.

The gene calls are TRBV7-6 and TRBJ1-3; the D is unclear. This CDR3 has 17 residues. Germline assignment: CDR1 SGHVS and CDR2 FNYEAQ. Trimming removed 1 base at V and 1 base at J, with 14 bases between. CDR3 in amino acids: CASSLEVGGVSGNTIYF. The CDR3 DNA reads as TGTGCCAGCAGCTTAGAGGTCGGCGGGGTGTCTGGAAACACCATATATTTT.

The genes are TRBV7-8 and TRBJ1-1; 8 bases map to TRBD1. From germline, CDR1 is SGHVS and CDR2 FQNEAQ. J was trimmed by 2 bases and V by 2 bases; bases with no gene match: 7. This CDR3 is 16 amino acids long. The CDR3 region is CASSLLTGALNTEAFF. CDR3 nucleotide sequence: TGTGCCAGCAGCTTATTGACAGGGGCACTAAACACTGAAGCTTTCTTT. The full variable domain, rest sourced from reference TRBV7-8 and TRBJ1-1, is GAGVSQSPRYKVAKRGQDVALRCDPISGHVSLFWYQQALGQGPEFLTYFQNEAQLDKSGLPSDRFFAERPEGSVSTLKIQRTQQEDSAVYLCASSLLTGALNTEAFFGQGTRLTVV.